This T cell receptor beta chain was captured in a study of cytomegalovirus exposure and HLA in healthy donors. Study-level points and caveats: In a later analysis, the majority of CMV-associated beta chains seemingly showed HLA restriction. Within the data, a cluster of highly shared sequence variants was likely a sequencing artifact. Reported findings show TCR beta sequences accurately forecast HLA-A and HLA-B alleles in most subjects.

13 Jbeta primers and 60 Vbeta primers were used for the PCR. Clones were sequenced by immunoSEQ multiplex PCR, and TCRdb holds only the in-frame ones, with some missing. Of about 98,000 clones detected, about four fifths appear once; the ten largest clones hold roughly 3.8%. Germline CDR1 and CDR2: MNHEY and SVGAGI. With 2 bases clipped from V and 8 bases from J, the junction kept 3 bases outside the gene matches. CDR3 length: 13 residues. As concerns this clone: Its specificity is unknown.

The receptor was derived from a female donor in good health and CMV-seropositive. The gene calls are TRBV6-5 and TRBJ1-2; 9 bases fit TRBD1. Sequenced material: PBMCs. For the CDR3, the DNA is TGTGCCAGCAGTTACGGGACAGGGAGCGGCTACACCTTC. It specifies CASSYGTGSGYTF.